The T cell receptor beta chain under discussion was sequenced for a study of blood T cells in healthy people across ages. At the level of the study: Capturing about one barcoded beta molecule per two T cells was achieved by template switching.

A J-beta primer mix and a sample-barcoded 5' primer were used in a second PCR of about 7 to 12 cycles. TCRdb itself ran the 5' RACE reads through MiXCR, one entry per CDR3 protein. The top ten hold approximately 24% of the sample, which has hundreds of thousands of distinct CDR3 sequences, more than 50% seen once. In germline, CDR1 is SGHVS, CDR2 FNYEAQ. The CDR3 covers 16 residues. Trimming cost V 4 bases and J 4 bases; bases outside gene matches: 8. This clonotype has a handful of counts. As yet, its antigen is unknown. General study findings and limits: Measured against age, TCR beta diversity per million T cells decreased in a roughly linear manner.

At least 6.5 million PBMCs were isolated per sample. The V call is TRBV7-6, the J call TRBJ2-5; 11 bases are shared with TRBD2. The material sequenced was blood. This receptor was obtained from a middle-aged man in good health. CDR3: CASSSLAGVRGETQYF. CDR3 DNA: TGTGCCAGCAGCTCACTAGCGGGAGTACGAGGAGAGACCCAGTACTTC.